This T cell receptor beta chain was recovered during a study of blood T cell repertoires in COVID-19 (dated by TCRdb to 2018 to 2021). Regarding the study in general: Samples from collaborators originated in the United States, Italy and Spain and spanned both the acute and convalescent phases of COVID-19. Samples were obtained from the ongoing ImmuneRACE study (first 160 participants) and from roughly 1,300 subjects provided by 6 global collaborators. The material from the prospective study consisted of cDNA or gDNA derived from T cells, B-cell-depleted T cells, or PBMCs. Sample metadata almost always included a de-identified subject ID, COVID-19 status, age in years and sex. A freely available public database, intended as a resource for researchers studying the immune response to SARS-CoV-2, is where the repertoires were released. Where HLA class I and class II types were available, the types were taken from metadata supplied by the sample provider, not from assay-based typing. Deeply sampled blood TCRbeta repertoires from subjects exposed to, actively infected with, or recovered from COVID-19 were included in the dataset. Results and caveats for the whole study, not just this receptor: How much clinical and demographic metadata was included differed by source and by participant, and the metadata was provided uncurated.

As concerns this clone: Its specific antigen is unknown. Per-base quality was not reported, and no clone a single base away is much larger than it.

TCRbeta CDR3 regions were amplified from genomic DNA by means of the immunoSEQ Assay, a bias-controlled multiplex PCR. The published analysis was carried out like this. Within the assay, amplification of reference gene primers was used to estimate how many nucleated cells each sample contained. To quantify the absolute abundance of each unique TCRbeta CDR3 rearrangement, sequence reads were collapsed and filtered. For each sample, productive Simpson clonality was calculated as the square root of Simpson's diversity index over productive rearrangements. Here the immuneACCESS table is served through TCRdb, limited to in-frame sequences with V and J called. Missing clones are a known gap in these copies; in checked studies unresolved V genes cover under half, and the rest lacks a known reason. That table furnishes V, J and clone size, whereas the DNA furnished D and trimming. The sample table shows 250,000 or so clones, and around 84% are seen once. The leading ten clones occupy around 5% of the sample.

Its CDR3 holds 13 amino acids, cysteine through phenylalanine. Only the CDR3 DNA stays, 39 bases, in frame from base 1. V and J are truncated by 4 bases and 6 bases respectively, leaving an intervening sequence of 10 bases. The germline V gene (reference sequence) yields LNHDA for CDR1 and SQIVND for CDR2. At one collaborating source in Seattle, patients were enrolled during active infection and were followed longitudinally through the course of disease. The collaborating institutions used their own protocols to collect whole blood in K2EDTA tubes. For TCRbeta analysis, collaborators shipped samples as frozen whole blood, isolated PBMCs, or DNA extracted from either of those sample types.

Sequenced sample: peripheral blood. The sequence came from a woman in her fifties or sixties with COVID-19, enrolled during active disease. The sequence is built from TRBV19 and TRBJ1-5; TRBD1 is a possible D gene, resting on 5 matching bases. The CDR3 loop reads CASSTGGVQPQHF. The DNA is TGTGCCAGTAGTACTGGGGGGGTTCAGCCCCAGCATTTT. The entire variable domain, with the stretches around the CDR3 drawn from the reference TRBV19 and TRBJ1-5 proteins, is DGGITQSPKYLFRKEGQNVTLSCEQNLNHDAMYWYRQDPGQGLRLIYYSQIVNDFQKGDIAEGYSVSREKKESFPLTVTSAQKNPTAFYLCASSTGGVQPQHFGDGTRLSIL.